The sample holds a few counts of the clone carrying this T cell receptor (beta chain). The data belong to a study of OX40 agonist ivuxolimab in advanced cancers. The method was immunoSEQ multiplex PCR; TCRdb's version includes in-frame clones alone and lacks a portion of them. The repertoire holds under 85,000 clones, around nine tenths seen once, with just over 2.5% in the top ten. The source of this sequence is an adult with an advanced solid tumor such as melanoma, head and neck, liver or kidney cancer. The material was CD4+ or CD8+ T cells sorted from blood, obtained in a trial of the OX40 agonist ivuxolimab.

The chain's CDR3 is CASKLAGDTDTQYF. In DNA form, the CDR3 reads TGTGCCAGCAAATTAGCGGGGGACACAGATACGCAGTATTTT. This chain uses TRBV6-5 with TRBJ2-3, with 9 nucleotides matching TRBD2. CDR1 and CDR2 from the germline V gene are MNHEY and SVGAGI. The CDR3 spans 14 residues. V was clipped by 7 bases and J by 2 bases; unmatched bases: 4.